This T cell receptor beta chain was recorded in a study of regulatory T cells in long-lasting Graves disease. Study-level points and caveats: Thyroid tissue was not studied; only peripheral blood was.

Stated time point: persistent/refractory GD, antithyroid drugs over 5 years with positive TRAb. Isolated PBMC RNA provided the starting material for the TCR library. Investigators report Graves' disease was diagnosed under American Thyroid Association guidelines. Comment on this clonotype: Its antigen is currently unknown.

In building TCR beta libraries, iRepertoire HTBI primers were used together with Arm-PCR of CDR3 regions. Per the original data handling: Samples revealed 50 to 70 TRBV and roughly 15 TRBJ segments. TCRdb passed the multiplex PCR reads through MiXCR, listing each CDR3 protein once. None of the V and J calls come from the authors' own analysis; TCRdb made them. In the table there are approximately 690,000 distinct CDR3 sequences, approximately 29% of which are singletons. This TCR was recovered from a female donor with Graves disease. The source was peripheral blood mononuclear cells (PBMCs), collected when the disease was refractory, from a patient treated with antithyroid drugs.

The CDR3 DNA follows: TGCGCCAGCAGCTTGTTAGGGACAGCAGGATACGAGCAGTACTTC. As protein: CASSLLGTAGYEQYF. The chain employs TRBV5-1 and TRBJ2-7, with 7 bases identical to TRBD1. Losses at the gene ends were 1 base for V and 4 bases for J; bases not matched to a gene: 8. CDR3 length: 15 amino acids. Germline V gene data show CDR1 as SGHRS and CDR2 as YFSETQ.